Each of the 11 T cell receptor beta chains below was sequenced from the same sample in a study of T cells in Graves' hyperthyroidism and ophthalmopathy. There were TCR beta CDR3 regions amplified from RNA transcripts. Initially, a first-round RT-PCR of the TCR CDR3 employed the HTBI primer set. TCRdb passed the multiplex PCR reads through MiXCR, listing each CDR3 protein once. The sample records 560,000 or so distinct CDR3 sequences, 46% being singletons. The sequenced material came from peripheral blood or thyroid tissue (not recorded which). Every receptor here comes from a woman aged 18-29 years with Graves' hyperthyroidism.

The rearrangement joins TRBV7-9 to TRBJ2-7; 9 nucleotides agree with TRBD2. This CDR3 has 14 amino acids. The germline V gene has CDR1 SEHNR and CDR2 FQNEAQ (reference sequence). J was trimmed by 5 bases and V by 5 bases; bases with no gene match: 7. This CDR3 reads CASSPSSGIHEQYF. The CDR3 DNA sequence: TGTGCCAGCAGCCCGTCTAGCGGGATTCACGAGCAGTACTTC.

In regard to this clonotype: At one boundary the junction diverges from the germline segment, which might be a read error. CDR3 coding DNA: TGTGCCAGCACAAGGGGGGCGCAGATTAACTATGGCTACACCTTC. This translates into CASTRGAQINYGYTF. The genes are TRBV5-1 and TRBJ1-2, with TRBD1 as a possible D gene (6 bases). The CDR3 length is 15 residues. The germline gives CDR1 SGHRS, CDR2 YFSETQ.

This chain links TRBV10-3 with TRBJ1-4; D unresolved. Germline CDR1 is ENHRY and CDR2 is SYGVKD. The CDR3 totals 14 residues. V was trimmed by 8 bases and J by 8 bases, leaving 18 bases between them. In nucleotides, the CDR3 is TGTGCCATCGCAGATTCCCCAGCAGACGAAAAACTGTTTTTT. Its protein product is CAIADSPADEKLFF.

The rearrangement links TRBV24-1 to TRBJ2-3; no firm D call. Germline loops: CDR1 KGHDR, CDR2 SFDVKD. The length of the CDR3 is 16 residues. V gave up 4 bases and J gave up 0 bases, with 13 bases separating them. The CDR3 DNA reads TGTGCCACCAGTGACCCAGGACCTACAAGCACAGATACGCAGTATTTT. Amino acid sequence: CATSDPGPTSTDTQYF.

The genes are TRBV7-2 and TRBJ1-2, with unresolved D. The length of the CDR3 is 14 residues. Trimming took 11 bases from V and 3 from J, leaving 19 bases between them. Germline lookup yields CDR1 SGHTA and CDR2 FQGNSA. CDR3 DNA: TGTGCCTGGAGTGCCCGGGGAGAGTACTATGGCTACACCTTC. It translates to CAWSARGEYYGYTF.

As to this clonotype: This CDR3 fails to terminate in the conserved phenylalanine or tryptophan, so it likely reflects a read error. The DNA is left out, because the CDR3 cannot be placed on it with certainty; the CDR3 is given as TCRdb lists it. The V and J genes are TRBV19 and TRBJ2-6; the tabulated D call, TRBD1, remains unverified against the DNA. The CDR3 is 9 residues long, counting both termini. Germline V gene lookup returns CDR1 LNHDA and CDR2 SQIVND (reference sequence). The CDR3 loop reads CASSFRTGA.

The chain combines TRBV12-3 or TRBV12-4 with TRBJ1-6; a weak D match, TRBD1 (6 bases). Trimming took 4 bases from V and 14 from J, leaving 12 bases between them. CDR3 length: 12 amino acids. The CDR3 DNA is TGTGCCAGCAGTTGGGGCAGGGGATCCCTCCACTTT. Its translation: CASSWGRGSLHF.

The rearrangement links TRBV20-1 to TRBJ2-5; TRBD2 agrees at 9 bases. CDR1 is DFQATT and CDR2 is SNEGSKA in the germline V gene (reference sequence). The length of the CDR3 is 17 residues. V gave up 3 bases and J gave up 1 base; unmatched junction bases: 12. The CDR3: CSASDASGAVGQETQYF. The CDR3 nucleotides read TGCAGTGCTAGTGACGCTAGCGGGGCTGTTGGCCAAGAGACCCAGTACTTC.

This rearrangement joins TRBV2 to TRBJ2-7; D might be TRBD1 (5 bases). CDR1 and CDR2 (germline): SNHLY, FYNNEI. CDR3 size: 14 residues. The V and J ends lost 6 bases and 4 bases respectively, with 16 bases between them. The CDR3 DNA reads as TGTGCCAGCAGCTCTATCGACAGAATTTACGAGCAGTACTTC. Its translation is CASSSIDRIYEQYF.

The CDR3 region is CASSPRTWFAGTQYF. In nucleotides, the CDR3 is TGTGCCAGCAGCCCCCGGACATGGTTCGCGGGGACCCAGTACTTC. The chain is built from TRBV14 and TRBJ2-5, with D perhaps matching TRBD1 or TRBD2 (5 bases each). V dropped 4 bases and J dropped 7 bases, with 19 bases sitting between them. Germline V gene data show CDR1 as SGHDN and CDR2 as FVKESK. This CDR3 region has 15 residues. The whole variable domain, filled in from reference TRBV14 and TRBJ2-5, reads EAGVTQFPSHSVIEKGQTVTLRCDPISGHDNLYWYRRVMGKEIKFLLHFVKESKQDESGMPNNRFLAERTGGTYSTLKVQPAELEDSGVYFCASSPRTWFAGTQYFGPGTRLLVL.

CDR3 loop: CASRSQGTGGYTF. The CDR3 bases are TGTGCCAGCAGATCACAGGGGACCGGGGGCTACACCTTC. This chain links TRBV10-3 with TRBJ1-2, with TRBD1 matching over 7 bases. From germline, CDR1 is ENHRY and CDR2 SYGVKD. CDR3 length: 13 residues. After removal of 10 bases from V and 8 bases from J, the junction contained 13 bases not matched to a gene.